This T cell receptor beta chain emerged from a study of human T cells and chemical hapten exposure. Whole-study context: Small pooled library volume differences mainly caused per-sample TCR yield variation. Broader study findings: With DPC sensitization, TCRs exceeding 1 in 1000 frequency showed no change.

Each CDR3 protein is one row after TCRdb ran MiXCR on the RACE reads. The sample consists of more than 300,000 distinct CDR3 sequences, 4.5% to 5.5% of them appearing once. This clonotype has just a few counts. Its antigen is as yet unknown. As for time point: pre-sensitization, week 0. The treatment denotes: therapeutic diphenylcyclopropenone sensitization with weekly scalp DPC. Blood draws preceded each patch test application. Donors were 18 to 70-year-old alopecia patients suitable for DPC. This CDR3 comprises 17 residues. Germline assignment: CDR1 SGHVS and CDR2 FNYEAQ. Trimming took 0 bases from V and 7 from J, leaving 21 bases between them.

This receptor was taken from a woman aged 18-30 years with alopecia areata. Some clones in this sample may be carry-over from other donors' samples. Sequencing was performed on whole blood, taken in connection with sensitization to the hapten diphenylcyclopropenone (DPC). The chain joins TRBV7-6 to TRBJ2-5, with D perhaps being TRBD1 or TRBD2 (6 bases each). CDR3 in amino acids: CASSLAAGQPSAGTQYF. CDR3 bases: TGTGCCAGCAGCTTAGCCGCGGGACAACCCAGCGCGGGGACCCAGTACTTC.